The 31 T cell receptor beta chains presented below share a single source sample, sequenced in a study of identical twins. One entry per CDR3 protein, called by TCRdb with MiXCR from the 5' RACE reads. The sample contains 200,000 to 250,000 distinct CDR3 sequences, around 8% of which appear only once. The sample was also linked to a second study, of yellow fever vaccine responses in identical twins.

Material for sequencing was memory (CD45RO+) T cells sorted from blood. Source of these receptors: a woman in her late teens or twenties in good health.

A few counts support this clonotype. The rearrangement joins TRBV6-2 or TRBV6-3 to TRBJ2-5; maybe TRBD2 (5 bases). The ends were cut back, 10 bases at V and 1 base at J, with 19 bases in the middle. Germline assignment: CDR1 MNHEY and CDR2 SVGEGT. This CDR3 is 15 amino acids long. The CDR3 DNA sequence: TGTGCCATCGCCCGGCCTTTGGCGGGCCAAGAGACCCAGTACTTC. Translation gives CAIARPLAGQETQYF.

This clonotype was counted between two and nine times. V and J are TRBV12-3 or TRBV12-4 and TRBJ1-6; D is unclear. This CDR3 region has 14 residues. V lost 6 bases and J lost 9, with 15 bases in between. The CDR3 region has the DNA TGTGCCAGCAGCTTTTGGGGATCCGCTTCACCCCTCCACTTT. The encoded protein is CASSFWGSASPLHF.

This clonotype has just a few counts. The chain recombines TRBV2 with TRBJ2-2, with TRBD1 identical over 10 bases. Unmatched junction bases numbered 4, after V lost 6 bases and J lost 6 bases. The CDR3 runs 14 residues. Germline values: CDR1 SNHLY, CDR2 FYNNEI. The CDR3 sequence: CASRTGTGAGELFF. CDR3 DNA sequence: TGTGCCAGCAGAACCGGGACAGGGGCCGGGGAGCTGTTTTTT. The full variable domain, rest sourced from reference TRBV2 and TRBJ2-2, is EPEVTQTPSHQVTQMGQEVILRCVPISNHLYFYWYRQILGQKVEFLVSFYNNEISEKSEIFDDQFSVERPDGSNFTLKIRSTKLEDSAMYFCASRTGTGAGELFFGEGSRLTVL.

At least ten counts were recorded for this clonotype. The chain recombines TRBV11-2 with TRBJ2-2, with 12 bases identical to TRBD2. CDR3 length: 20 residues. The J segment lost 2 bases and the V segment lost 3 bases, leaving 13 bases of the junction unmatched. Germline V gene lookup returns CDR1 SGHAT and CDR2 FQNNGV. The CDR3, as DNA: TGTGCCAGCAGCTTTGTTTCGACTAGCGGGAGCGGTTCAAACACCGGGGAGCTGTTTTTT. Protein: CASSFVSTSGSGSNTGELFF.

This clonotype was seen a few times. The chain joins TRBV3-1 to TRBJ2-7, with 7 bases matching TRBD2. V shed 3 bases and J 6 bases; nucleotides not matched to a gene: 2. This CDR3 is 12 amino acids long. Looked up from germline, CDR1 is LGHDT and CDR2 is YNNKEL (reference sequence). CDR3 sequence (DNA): TGTGCCAGCAGCCACGGGACTACCGAGCAGTACTTC. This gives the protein CASSHGTTEQYF.

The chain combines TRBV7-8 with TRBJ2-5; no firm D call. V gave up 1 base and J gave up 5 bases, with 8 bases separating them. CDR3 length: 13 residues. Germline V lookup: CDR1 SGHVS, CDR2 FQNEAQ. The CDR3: CASSLGLLETQYF. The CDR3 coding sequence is TGTGCCAGCAGCTTAGGTCTTCTGGAGACCCAGTACTTC.

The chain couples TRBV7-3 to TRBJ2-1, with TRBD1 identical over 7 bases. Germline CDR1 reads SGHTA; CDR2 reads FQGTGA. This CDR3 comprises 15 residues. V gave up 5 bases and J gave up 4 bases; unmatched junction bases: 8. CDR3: CASSRGDRKYNEQFF. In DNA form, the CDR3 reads TGTGCCAGCAGCCGTGGGGACAGAAAGTACAATGAGCAGTTCTTC.

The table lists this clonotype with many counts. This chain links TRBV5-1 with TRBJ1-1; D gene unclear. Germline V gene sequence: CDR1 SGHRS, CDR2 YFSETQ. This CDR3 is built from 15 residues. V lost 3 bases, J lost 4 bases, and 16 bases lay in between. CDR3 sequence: CASSWGGGLPTEAFF. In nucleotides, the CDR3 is TGCGCCAGCAGCTGGGGAGGAGGACTCCCCACTGAAGCTTTCTTT.

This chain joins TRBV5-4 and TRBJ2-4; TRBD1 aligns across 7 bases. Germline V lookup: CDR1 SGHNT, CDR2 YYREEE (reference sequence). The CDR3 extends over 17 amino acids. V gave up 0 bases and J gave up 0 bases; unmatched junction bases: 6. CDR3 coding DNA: TGTGCCAGCAGCTTGGATGGGACAGCGCGAGCCAAAAACATTCAGTACTTC. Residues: CASSLDGTARAKNIQYF.

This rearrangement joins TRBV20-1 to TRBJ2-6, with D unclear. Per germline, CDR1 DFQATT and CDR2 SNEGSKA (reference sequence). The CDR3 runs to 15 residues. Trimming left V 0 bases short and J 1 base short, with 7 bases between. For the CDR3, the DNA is TGCAGTGCTAGAGAGCTAGGTTCTGGGGCCAACGTCCTGACTTTC. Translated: CSARELGSGANVLTF.

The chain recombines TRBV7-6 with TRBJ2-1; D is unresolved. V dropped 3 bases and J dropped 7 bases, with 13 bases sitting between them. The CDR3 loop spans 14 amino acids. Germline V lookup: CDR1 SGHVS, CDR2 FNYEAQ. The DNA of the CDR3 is TGTGCCAGCAGCTTTCTCCCGCGCATAAATGAGCAGTTCTTC. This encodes CASSFLPRINEQFF.

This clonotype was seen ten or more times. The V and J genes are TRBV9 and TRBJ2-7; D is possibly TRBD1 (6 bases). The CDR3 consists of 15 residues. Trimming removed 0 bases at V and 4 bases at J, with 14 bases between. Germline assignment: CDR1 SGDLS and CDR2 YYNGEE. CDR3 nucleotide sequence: TGTGCCAGCAGCGTAGGATTTCAGGGGCGGTACGAGCAGTACTTC. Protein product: CASSVGFQGRYEQYF. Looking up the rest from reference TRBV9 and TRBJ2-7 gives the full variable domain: DSGVTQTPKHLITATGQRVTLRCSPRSGDLSVYWYQQSLDQGLQFLIQYYNGEERAKGNILERFSAQQFPDLHSELNLSSLELGDSALYFCASSVGFQGRYEQYFGPGTRLTVT.

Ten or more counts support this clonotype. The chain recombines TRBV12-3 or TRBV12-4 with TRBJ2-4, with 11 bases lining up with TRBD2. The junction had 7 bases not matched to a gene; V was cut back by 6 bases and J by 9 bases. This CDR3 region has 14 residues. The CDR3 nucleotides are TGTGCCAGCAGCCGACTAGCGGGATCGGGCATTCAGTACTTC. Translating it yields CASSRLAGSGIQYF.

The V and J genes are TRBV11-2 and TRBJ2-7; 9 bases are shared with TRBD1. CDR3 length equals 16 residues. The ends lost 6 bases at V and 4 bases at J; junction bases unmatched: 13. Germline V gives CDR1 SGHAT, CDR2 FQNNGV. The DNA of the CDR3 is TGTGCCAGCAGTCCCACCGTCGGGACAGGGTCTTACGAGCAGTACTTC. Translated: CASSPTVGTGSYEQYF.

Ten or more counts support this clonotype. CDR3: CASSLGGKQVGELFF. CDR3 coding DNA: TGTGCCAGCAGCTTGGGAGGGAAGCAAGTCGGGGAGCTGTTTTTT. The chain carries TRBV5-4 and TRBJ2-2; D may be TRBD2 (5 bases). V was pared by 0 bases and J by 7 bases, with 13 bases between. Germline V gene sequence: CDR1 SGHNT, CDR2 YYREEE (reference sequence). The CDR3 consists of 15 residues.

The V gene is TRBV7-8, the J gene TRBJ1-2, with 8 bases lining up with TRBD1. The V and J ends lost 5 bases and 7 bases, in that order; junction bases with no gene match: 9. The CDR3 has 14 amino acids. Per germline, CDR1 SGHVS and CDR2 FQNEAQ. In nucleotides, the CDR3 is TGTGCCAGCAGCCCGGAGGACAGGGAGGGTGGCTACACCTTC. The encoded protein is CASSPEDREGGYTF.

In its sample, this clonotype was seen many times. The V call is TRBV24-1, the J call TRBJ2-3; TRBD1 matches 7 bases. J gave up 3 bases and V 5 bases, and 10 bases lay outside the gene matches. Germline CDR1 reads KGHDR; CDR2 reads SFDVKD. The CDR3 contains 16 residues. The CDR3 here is CATSARQGLGTDTQYF. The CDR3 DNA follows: TGTGCCACCAGTGCACGACAGGGCCTTGGGACAGATACGCAGTATTTT.

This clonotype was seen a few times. CDR3 coding DNA: TGTGCCAGCAGCTTGAGAGATTGGGGGCAGGTTGATGACGAGCAGTACTTC. Protein: CASSLRDWGQVDDEQYF. V and J are TRBV7-9 and TRBJ2-7; the D gene is possibly TRBD1 (6 bases). Germline CDR1 reads SEHNR; CDR2 reads FQNEAQ (reference sequence). This CDR3 has 17 residues. Trimming left V 3 bases short and J 5 bases short, with 23 bases between. The full variable domain, in which reference TRBV7-9 and TRBJ2-7 provide the parts outside the CDR3, is DTGVSQNPRHKITKRGQNVTFRCDPISEHNRLYWYRQTLGQGPEFLTYFQNEAQLEKSRLLSDRFSAERPKGSFSTLEIQRTEQGDSAMYLCASSLRDWGQVDDEQYFGPGTRLTVT.

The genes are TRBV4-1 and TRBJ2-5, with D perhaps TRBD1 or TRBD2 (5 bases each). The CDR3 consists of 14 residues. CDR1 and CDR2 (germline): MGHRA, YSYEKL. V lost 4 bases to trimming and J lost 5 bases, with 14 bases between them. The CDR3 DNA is TGCGCCAGCAGCCGGGGGAACTTGAGGGAGACCCAGTACTTC. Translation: CASSRGNLRETQYF.

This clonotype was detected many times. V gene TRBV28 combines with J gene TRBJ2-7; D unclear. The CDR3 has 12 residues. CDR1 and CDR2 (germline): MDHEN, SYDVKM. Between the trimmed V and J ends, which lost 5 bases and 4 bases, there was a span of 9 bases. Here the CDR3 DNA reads TGTGCCAGCAGTCCCCGCCTATACGAGCAGTACTTC. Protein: CASSPRLYEQYF.

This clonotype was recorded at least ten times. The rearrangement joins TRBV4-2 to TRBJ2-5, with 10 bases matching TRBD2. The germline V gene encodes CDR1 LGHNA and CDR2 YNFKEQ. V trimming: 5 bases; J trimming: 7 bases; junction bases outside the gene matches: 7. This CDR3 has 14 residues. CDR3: CASSGTSDALTQYF. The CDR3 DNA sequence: TGTGCCAGCAGCGGGACTAGCGACGCCTTGACCCAGTACTTC.

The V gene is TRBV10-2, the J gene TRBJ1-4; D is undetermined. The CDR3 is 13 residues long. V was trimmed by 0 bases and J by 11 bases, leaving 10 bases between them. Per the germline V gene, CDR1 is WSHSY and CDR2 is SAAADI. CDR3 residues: CASSESAVWKLFF. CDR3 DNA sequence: TGCGCCAGCAGTGAGTCGGCAGTTTGGAAACTGTTTTTT.

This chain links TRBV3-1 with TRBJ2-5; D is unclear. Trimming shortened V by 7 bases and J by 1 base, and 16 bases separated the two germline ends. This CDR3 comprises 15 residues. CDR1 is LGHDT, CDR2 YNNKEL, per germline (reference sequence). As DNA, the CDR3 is TGTGCCAGCAACAAGCAGGTCAGTTTCCAAGAGACCCAGTACTTC. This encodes CASNKQVSFQETQYF.

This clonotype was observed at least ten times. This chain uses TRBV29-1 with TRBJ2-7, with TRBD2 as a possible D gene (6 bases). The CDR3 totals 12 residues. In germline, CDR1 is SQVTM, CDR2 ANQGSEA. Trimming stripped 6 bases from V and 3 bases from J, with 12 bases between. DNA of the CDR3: TGCAGCGTCGGACTAACGGTCTACGAGCAGTACTTC. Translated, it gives CSVGLTVYEQYF.

In DNA, the CDR3 is TGTGCCAGCAGCGACCCTTCTTCGGGGTACGAGCAGTACTTC. This encodes CASSDPSSGYEQYF. The genes are TRBV9 and TRBJ2-7; D possibly corresponds to TRBD2 (5 bases). Germline V CDR1 and CDR2: SGDLS, YYNGEE. V gave up 3 bases and J gave up 4 bases, with 14 bases separating them. This CDR3 region has 14 residues.

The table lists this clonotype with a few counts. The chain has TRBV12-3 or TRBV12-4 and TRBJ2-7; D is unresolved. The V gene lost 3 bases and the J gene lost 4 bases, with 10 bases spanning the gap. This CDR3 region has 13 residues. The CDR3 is CASSLVDRYEQYF. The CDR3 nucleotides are TGTGCCAGCAGTTTGGTCGATAGGTACGAGCAGTACTTC.

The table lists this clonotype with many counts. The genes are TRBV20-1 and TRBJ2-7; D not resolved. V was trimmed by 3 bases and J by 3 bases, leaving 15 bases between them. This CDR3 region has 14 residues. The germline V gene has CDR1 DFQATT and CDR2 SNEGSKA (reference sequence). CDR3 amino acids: CSASLQVRSYEQYF. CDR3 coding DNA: TGCAGTGCTAGTCTCCAAGTAAGGAGCTACGAGCAGTACTTC.

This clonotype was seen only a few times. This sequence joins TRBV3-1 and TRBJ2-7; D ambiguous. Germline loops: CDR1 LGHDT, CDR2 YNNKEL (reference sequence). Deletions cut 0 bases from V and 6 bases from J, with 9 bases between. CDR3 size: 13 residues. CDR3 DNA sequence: TGTGCCAGCAGCCAAGATGGAGCGTTCGAGCAGTACTTC. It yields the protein CASSQDGAFEQYF.

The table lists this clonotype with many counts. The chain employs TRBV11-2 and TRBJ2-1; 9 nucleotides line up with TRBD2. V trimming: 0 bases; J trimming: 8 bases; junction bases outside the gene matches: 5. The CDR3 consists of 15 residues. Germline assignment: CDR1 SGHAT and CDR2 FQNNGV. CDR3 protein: CASSLDLAGYDEQFF. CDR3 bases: TGTGCCAGCAGCTTAGACCTAGCGGGATATGATGAGCAGTTCTTC.

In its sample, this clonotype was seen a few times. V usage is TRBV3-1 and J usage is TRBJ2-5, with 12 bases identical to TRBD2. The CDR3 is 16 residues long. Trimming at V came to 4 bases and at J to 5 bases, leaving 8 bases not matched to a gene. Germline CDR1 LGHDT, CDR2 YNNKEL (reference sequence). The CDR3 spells CASSPRTSGARETQYF. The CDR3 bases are TGTGCCAGCAGCCCACGGACTAGCGGGGCGCGGGAGACCCAGTACTTC.

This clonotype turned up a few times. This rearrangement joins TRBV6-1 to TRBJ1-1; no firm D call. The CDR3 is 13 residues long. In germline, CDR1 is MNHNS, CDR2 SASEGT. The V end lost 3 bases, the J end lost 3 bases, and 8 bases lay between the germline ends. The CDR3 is CASSELRDTEAFF. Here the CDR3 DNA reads TGTGCCAGCAGTGAGTTAAGAGACACTGAAGCTTTCTTT.